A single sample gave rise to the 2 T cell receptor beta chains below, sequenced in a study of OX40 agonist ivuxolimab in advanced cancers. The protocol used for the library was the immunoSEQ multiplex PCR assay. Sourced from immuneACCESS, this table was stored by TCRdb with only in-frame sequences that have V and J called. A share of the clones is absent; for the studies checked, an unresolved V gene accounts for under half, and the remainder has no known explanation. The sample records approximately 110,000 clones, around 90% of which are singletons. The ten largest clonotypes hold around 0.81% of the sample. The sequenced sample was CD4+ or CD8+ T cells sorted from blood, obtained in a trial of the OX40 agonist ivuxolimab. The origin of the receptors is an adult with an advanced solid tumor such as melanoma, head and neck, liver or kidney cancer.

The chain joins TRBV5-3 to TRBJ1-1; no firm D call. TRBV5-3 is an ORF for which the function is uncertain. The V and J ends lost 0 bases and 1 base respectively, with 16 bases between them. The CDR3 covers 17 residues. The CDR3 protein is CARSLGLVGVANTEAFF. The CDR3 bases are TGTGCCAGAAGCTTGGGACTTGTTGGGGTAGCGAACACTGAAGCTTTCTTT.

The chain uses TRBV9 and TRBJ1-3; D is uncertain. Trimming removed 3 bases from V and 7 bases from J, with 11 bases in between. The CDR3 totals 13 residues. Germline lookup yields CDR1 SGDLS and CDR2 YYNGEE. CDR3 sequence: CASSDEGSNTIYF. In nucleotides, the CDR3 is TGTGCCAGCAGCGACGAGGGCTCGAACACCATATATTTT. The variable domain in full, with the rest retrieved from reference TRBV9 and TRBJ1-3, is DSGVTQTPKHLITATGQRVTLRCSPRSGDLSVYWYQQSLDQGLQFLIQYYNGEERAKGNILERFSAQQFPDLHSELNLSSLELGDSALYFCASSDEGSNTIYFGEGSWLTVV.